The TCR beta chain described here comes from a study of kidney transplant recipient with SARS-CoV-2 infection. This clonotype was seen ten or more times. TCRdb used MiXCR to reprocess the reads, holding one entry per CDR3 protein. In the table there are 200,000 to 250,000 distinct CDR3 sequences, 29% of which are singletons. This receptor was obtained from a male patient between 25 and 39 years old who had COVID-19 and was a kidney transplant recipient. Some T cells may possibly be graft donor cells. The sample here was a blood sample, taken at baseline and on roughly day 120 from a kidney transplant recipient.

For the CDR3, the DNA is TGTGCCAGTAGTATAAGCTACAGGACCCTAGGCAATCAGCCCCAGCATTTT. Protein: CASSISYRTLGNQPQHF. The V call is TRBV19, the J call TRBJ1-5; D possibly corresponds to TRBD1 (5 bases). The germline CDR1 and CDR2 sequences are LNHDA and SQIVND (reference sequence). The CDR3 is 17 amino acids. Trimming removed 2 bases at V and 2 bases at J, with 16 bases between.